This T cell receptor (beta chain) stems from a study of T-cell memory formation after mild COVID-19. 5'RACE with constant-segment primers yielded barcoded, UMI-tagged TCR alpha and TCR beta cDNA libraries. TCRdb analysed the 5' RACE reads with MiXCR anew, one entry per CDR3 protein. Of just over 350,000 distinct CDR3 sequences in the sample, roughly an eighth are singletons; the top ten hold 22%. Of note for this clonotype: The target antigen is unknown.

Study-level findings and limits: Prior to infection, memory already included some responding clones, suggesting cross-reactive memory joined. Later expanders leaned toward CD4+, whereas clones contracting from day 15 to 85 were balanced CD4/CD8.

V was pared by 5 bases and J by 0 bases, with 11 bases between. From germline, CDR1 is SGHRS and CDR2 YFSETQ. The CDR3 loop spans 14 amino acids. The rearrangement joins TRBV5-1 to TRBJ2-5; D may be TRBD1 (5 bases). The TCR comes from a man younger than 35 who had mild COVID-19 (a few samples of this study predate the infection). Cell type and time point are not known. The sequenced sample consisted of PBMCs or a T cell subset sorted from them (not recorded which). The CDR3 is CASRQETYQETQYF. Written as DNA, the CDR3 is TGCGCCAGCAGACAGGAGACGTACCAAGAGACCCAGTACTTC.